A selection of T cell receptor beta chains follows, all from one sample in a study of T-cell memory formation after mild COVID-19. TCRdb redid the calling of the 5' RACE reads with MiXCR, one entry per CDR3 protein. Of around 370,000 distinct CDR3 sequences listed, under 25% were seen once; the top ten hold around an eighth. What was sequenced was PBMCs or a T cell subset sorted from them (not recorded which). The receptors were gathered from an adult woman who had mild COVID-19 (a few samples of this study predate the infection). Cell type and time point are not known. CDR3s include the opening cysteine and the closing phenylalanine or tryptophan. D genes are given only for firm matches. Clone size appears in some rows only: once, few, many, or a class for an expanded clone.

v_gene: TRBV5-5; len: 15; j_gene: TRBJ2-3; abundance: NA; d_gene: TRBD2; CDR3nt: TGTGCCAGCAGCTTGCCCCGACTAGCGAGTGATACGCAGTATTTT; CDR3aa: CASSLPRLASDTQYF
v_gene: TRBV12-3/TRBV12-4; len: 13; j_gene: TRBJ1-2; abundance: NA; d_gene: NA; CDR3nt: TGTGCCAGCAGTTTGCAGGGTATCTATGGCTACACCTTC; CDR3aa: CASSLQGIYGYTF
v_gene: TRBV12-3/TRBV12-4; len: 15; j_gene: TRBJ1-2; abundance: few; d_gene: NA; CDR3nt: TGTGCCAGCACCCCGGGCGCTCCCGGCATTGAGGGCTACACCTTC; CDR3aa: CASTPGAPGIEGYTF
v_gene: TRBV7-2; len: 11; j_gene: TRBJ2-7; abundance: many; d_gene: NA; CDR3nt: TGTGCCAGCAGCTCCGCCTACGAGCAGTACTTC; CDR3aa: CASSSAYEQYF
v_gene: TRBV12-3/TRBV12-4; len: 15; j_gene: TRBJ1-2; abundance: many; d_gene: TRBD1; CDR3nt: TGTGCCAGCAGTTTAGGGGACAGGGGGCCGTATGGCTACACCTTC; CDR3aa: CASSLGDRGPYGYTF
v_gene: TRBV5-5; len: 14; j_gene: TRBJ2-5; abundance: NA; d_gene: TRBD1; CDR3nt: TGTGCCAGCTTTAGGGACAGGGGGCGAGAGACCCAGTACTTC; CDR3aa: CASFRDRGRETQYF
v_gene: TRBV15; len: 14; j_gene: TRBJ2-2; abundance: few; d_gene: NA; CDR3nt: TGTGCCACCACTAGGAGGGGAGGAACCGGGGAGCTGTTTTTT; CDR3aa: CATTRRGGTGELFF
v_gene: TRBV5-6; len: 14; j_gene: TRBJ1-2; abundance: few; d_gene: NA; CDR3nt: TGTGCCAGCAGCTTGGTTTTAGGAGGCGGTGGCTACACCTTC; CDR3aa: CASSLVLGGGGYTF
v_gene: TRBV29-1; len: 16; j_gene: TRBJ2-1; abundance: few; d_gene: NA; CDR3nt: TGCAGCGTGCCCCGGGGTGTGGGGGGTAGTTACAATGAGCAGTTCTTC; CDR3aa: CSVPRGVGGSYNEQFF
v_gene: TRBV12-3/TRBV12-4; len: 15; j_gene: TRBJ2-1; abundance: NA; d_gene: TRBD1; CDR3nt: TGTGCCAGCAGCACAACCGGGACAGGGGCCGTGGGGCAGTTCTTC; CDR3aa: CASSTTGTGAVGQFF
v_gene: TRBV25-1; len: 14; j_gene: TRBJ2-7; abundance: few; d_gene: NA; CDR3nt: TGTGCCAGCAGTGAATCCGGGTCCCTCTACGAGCAGTACTTC; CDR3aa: CASSESGSLYEQYF
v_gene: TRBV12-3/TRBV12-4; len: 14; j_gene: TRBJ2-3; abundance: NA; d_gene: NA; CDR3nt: TGTGCCAGCACTAATGGGCTAGCGCCAGATACGCAGTATTTT; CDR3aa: CASTNGLAPDTQYF
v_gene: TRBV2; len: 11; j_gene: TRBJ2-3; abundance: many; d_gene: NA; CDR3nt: TGTGCCAGCAGGAGCACAGATACGCAGTATTTT; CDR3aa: CASRSTDTQYF
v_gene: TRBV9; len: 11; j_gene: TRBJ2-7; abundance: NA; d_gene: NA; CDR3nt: TGTGCCAGCGTTGAAGGGTACGAGCAGTACTTC; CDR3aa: CASVEGYEQYF
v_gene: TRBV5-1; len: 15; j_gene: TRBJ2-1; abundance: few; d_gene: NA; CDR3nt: TGCGCCAGCAGCTTGGAAACCCCTGTTCTTAATGAGCAGTTCTTC; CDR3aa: CASSLETPVLNEQFF
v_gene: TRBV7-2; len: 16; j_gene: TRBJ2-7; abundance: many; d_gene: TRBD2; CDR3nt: TGTGCCAGCAGCTTAGTCGGGCTAGCGGGAGGGCCCGAGCAGTACTTC; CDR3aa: CASSLVGLAGGPEQYF
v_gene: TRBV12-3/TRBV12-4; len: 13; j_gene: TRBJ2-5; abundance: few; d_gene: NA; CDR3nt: TGTGCCAGCAGTTTTGGGAACGAAGAGACCCAGTACTTC; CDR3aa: CASSFGNEETQYF
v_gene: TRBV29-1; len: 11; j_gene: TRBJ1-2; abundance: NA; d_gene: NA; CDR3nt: TGCAGCGTTGGGACGGAAGATGGCTACACCTTC; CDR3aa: CSVGTEDGYTF
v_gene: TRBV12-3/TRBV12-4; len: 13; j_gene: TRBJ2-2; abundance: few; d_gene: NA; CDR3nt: TGTGCCAGCAGTTTAGACAGGTCCGGGGAGCTGTTTTTT; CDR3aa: CASSLDRSGELFF
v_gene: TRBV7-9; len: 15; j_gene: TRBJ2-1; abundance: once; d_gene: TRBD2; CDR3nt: TGTGCCAGCAGCGATAGCGGGAGATTGCACAATGAGCAGTTCTTC; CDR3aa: CASSDSGRLHNEQFF
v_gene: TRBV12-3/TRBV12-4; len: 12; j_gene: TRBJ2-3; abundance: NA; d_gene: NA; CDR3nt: TGTGCCAGCAGTTTAATCGGAGATACGCAGTATTTT; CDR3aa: CASSLIGDTQYF
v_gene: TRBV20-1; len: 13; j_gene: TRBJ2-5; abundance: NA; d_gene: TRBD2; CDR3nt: TGCAGTGCAGCGGGACTAGCGGAAGAGACCCAGTACTTC; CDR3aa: CSAAGLAEETQYF
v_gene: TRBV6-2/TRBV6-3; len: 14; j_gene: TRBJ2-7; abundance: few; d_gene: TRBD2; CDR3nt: TGTGCCAGCAGGAGTAGCGGGCTTGTCTACGAGCAGTACTTC; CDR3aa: CASRSSGLVYEQYF
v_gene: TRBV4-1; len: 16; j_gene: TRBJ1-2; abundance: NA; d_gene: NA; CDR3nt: TGCGCCAGCAGCCAAAGGGTTGGGGGCGAGAACTATGGCTACACCTTC; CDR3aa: CASSQRVGGENYGYTF
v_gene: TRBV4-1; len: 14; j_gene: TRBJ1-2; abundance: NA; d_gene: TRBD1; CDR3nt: TGCGCCAGCAGCCATGGACAGGGGGCCGAAGGCTACACCTTC; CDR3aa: CASSHGQGAEGYTF
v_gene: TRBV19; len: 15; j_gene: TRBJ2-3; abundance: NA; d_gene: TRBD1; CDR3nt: TGTGCCAGTAGTACCCGGACAGGGGTGAAAGATACGCAGTATTTT; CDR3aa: CASSTRTGVKDTQYF
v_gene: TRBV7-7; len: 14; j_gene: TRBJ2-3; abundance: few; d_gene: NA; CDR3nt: TGTGCTCCTAGAGGGAGGGGGCGGACAGATACGCAGTATTTT; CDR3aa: CAPRGRGRTDTQYF
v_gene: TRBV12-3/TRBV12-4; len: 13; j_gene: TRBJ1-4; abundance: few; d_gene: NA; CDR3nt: TGTGCCAGCAGTTCCGAATTAAATGAAAAACTGTTTTTT; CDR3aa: CASSSELNEKLFF
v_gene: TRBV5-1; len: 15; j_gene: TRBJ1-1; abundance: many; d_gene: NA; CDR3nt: TGCGCCAGCAGCGGGGGGAGAGACATGAACACTGAAGCTTTCTTT; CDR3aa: CASSGGRDMNTEAFF
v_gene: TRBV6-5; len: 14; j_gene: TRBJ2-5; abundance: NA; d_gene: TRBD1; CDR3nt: TGTGCCAGCAGCAGGGGACAGAACCAAGAGACCCAGTACTTC; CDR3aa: CASSRGQNQETQYF